This T cell receptor (beta chain) was profiled in a study of shared clonotypes between healthy human individuals. Study background: Donors were a couple of women and three men aged 18 to 49.

Ten or more counts support this clone. Antigen unknown. The protocol was immunoSEQ multiplex PCR, while the TCRdb copy is restricted to in-frame clones and leaves out a portion. The data show about a million clones, 76% seen once. The study's findings and limits: Some naive CD4 clonotypes, approximately 4.5%, turned up in common across several donors.

From germline, CDR1 is LGHNA and CDR2 YNFKEQ. The CDR3 loop spans 16 amino acids. Trimming at V came to 5 bases and at J to 4 bases, leaving 6 bases not matched to a gene. The sample consisted of memory CD4+ T cells sorted from blood. Subset meaning: CD45RA-negative fraction. The chain recombines TRBV4-2 with TRBJ2-1; TRBD2 matches 12 bases. This receptor was obtained from a man younger than 35 in good health. The DNA for the CDR3 is TGTGCCAGCAGCGAAAGGACTAGCGGGGCTTACAATGAGCAGTTCTTC. This encodes CASSERTSGAYNEQFF.